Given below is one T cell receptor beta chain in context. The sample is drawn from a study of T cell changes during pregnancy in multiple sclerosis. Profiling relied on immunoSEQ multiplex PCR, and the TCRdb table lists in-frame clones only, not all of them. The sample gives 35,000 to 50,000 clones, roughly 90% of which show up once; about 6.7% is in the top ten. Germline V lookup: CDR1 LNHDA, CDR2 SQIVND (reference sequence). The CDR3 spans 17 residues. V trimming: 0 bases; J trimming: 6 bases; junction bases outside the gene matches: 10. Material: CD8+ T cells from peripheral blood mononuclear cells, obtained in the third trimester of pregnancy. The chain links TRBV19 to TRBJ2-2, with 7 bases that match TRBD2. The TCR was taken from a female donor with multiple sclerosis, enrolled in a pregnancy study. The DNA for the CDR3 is TGTGCCAGTAGTATAGACGCGGGAGAGGGTCTAGCCGGGGAGCTGTTTTTT. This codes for CASSIDAGEGLAGELFF.